This record looks at one T cell receptor beta chain sequence and its context. Libraries were prepared by immunoSEQ multiplex PCR; TCRdb keeps only in-frame clonotypes and omits some of them. The top ten clones hold 4.2% of a sample with approximately 250,000 clones, 84% of them seen once. These data belong to a study of blood T cell repertoires in COVID-19. With 4 bases clipped from V and 0 bases from J, the junction kept 6 bases outside the gene matches. CDR3 length equals 17 residues. Germline V gives CDR1 SGDLS, CDR2 YYNGEE. Sequenced: peripheral blood. The chain uses TRBV9 and TRBJ2-7, with TRBD2 identical over 14 bases. This clonotype was obtained from a man aged 55 to 70 with acute or convalescent COVID-19. The CDR3 DNA follows: TGTGCCAGCAGCCCCTATGGACTAGCGGGAGGCTCCTACGAGCAGTACTTC. Translating gives CASSPYGLAGGSYEQYF.